These 25 T cell receptor beta chains were all obtained from the same sample, sequenced in a study of blood T cell repertoires in COVID-19 (dated by TCRdb to the early 2020s). Library creation used the immunoSEQ multiplex PCR assay. As stored in TCRdb, this immuneACCESS dataset retains in-frame rearrangements with V and J assigned. A fraction of the clones does not appear; measured against another copy, unresolved V genes explain less than half of the discrepancy, and the remainder lacks a known reason. The sample contains roughly 30,000 clones, about 85% of them found a single time. In total, the top ten clones hold about 14% of the sample. Specimen: peripheral blood. These receptors originate from a human donor with acute or convalescent COVID-19. The donor label of this sample is uncertain.

This chain links TRBV30 with TRBJ1-2; D gene ambiguous. Germline assignment: CDR1 GTSNPN and CDR2 SVGIG (reference sequence). The CDR3 totals 17 residues. Trimming removed 2 bases from V and 4 bases from J, with 23 bases in between. CDR3 in DNA: TGTGCCTGGAGTCCCGGGGAGATCAATCCCGCCGTCTATGGCTACACCTTC. Translation: CAWSPGEINPAVYGYTF.

This chain links TRBV11-2 with TRBJ1-1; perhaps TRBD1 as D (5 bases). V was clipped by 1 base and J by 3 bases, with 12 bases between them. The CDR3 loop spans 15 amino acids. CDR1 and CDR2 from the germline V gene are SGHAT and FQNNGV. The CDR3 region has the DNA TGTGCCAGCAGCTTAGGATTGGGGCGGCACACTGAAGCTTTCTTT. As protein: CASSLGLGRHTEAFF. The variable domain in full, completed from reference TRBV11-2 and TRBJ1-1, reads EAGVAQSPRYKIIEKRQSVAFWCNPISGHATLYWYQQILGQGPKLLIQFQNNGVVDDSQLPKDRFSAERLKGVDSTLKIQPAKLEDSAVYLCASSLGLGRHTEAFFGQGTRLTVV.

This clone was observed a handful of times. The chain combines TRBV2 with TRBJ1-2; 11 bases match TRBD1. The CDR3 covers 13 residues. The V gene's germline CDR1 is SNHLY and CDR2 FYNNEI. V was pared by 6 bases and J by 8 bases, with 5 bases of the junction left unmatched. The CDR3 spells CASSRTGGEGYTF. The CDR3 region has the DNA TGTGCCAGCAGCCGGACAGGGGGCGAGGGCTACACCTTC.

The chain combines TRBV9 with TRBJ1-3; 10 bases fit TRBD1. The CDR3 has 16 residues. Germline V CDR1 and CDR2: SGDLS, YYNGEE. With 0 bases clipped from V and 4 bases from J, the junction kept 4 bases outside the gene matches. The CDR3 bases are TGTGCCAGCAGCGTAGGACAGGGGGCAGGAGGAAACACCATATATTTT. Translating it yields CASSVGQGAGGNTIYF.

About this clone: Mismatch with germline at one junction end may stem from a read error. This chain connects TRBV6-2 or TRBV6-3 to TRBJ2-7; 13 nucleotides match TRBD2. The germline gives CDR1 MNHEY, CDR2 SVGEGT. The CDR3 sequence is 13 residues long. CDR3 nucleotides: TGTGCCAGCAGTAGGACTAGCGGGAGTCAGTATTGTTTC. As protein: CASSRTSGSQYCF.

The CDR3 DNA sequence: TGTGCCAGCAGTCACAGGGGGCACGAGCAGTACTTC. Residues: CASSHRGHEQYF. The chain employs TRBV27 and TRBJ2-7; 9 nucleotides line up with TRBD1. Germline CDR1 reads MNHEY; CDR2 reads SMNVEV (reference sequence). Unmatched junction bases numbered 1, after V lost 5 bases and J lost 5 bases. This CDR3 is built from 12 residues.

This chain joins TRBV5-4 and TRBJ2-3, with 7 bases fitting TRBD2. Trimming took 4 bases from V and 3 from J; bases not matched to a gene: 11. The CDR3 is made up of 16 amino acids. Germline CDR1 is SGHNT and CDR2 is YYREEE (reference sequence). CDR3 coding DNA: TGTGCCAGCAGCCCCGATAGCGGGTTGGGAACAGATACGCAGTATTTT. Its translation is CASSPDSGLGTDTQYF.

The gene calls are TRBV21-1 and TRBJ2-7; the table's D call of TRBD1 was not tested on the DNA. TRBV21-1 is reported as a pseudogene. This CDR3 region has 18 residues. Here the CDR3 DNA reads TGTGCCAGCAGCCCCCAAGAATCGCTAGGGGGCAGAGGCTACGAGCAGTACTTC. This codes for CASSPQESLGGRGYEQYF.

This clone was observed once. In DNA form, the CDR3 reads TGTGCCAGCAGCTTAGGGGGACTTGTGGGTACGCAGTATTTT. It encodes CASSLGGLVGTQYF. J is TRBJ2-3 and V is TRBV7-2, with D perhaps TRBD2 (6 bases). V lost 1 base to trimming and J lost 8 bases, with 13 bases between them. The CDR3 spans 14 residues. CDR1 and CDR2 (germline): SGHTA, FQGNSA.

The chain carries TRBV12-3 or TRBV12-4 and TRBJ1-5; D gene unclear. V was cut by 5 bases and J by 9 bases, with 14 bases left in between. The CDR3 contains 13 residues. This chain's CDR3 is CASSPTDSVPQHF. DNA for the CDR3: TGTGCCAGCAGTCCAACAGATAGCGTGCCCCAGCATTTT.

The chain joins TRBV5-5 to TRBJ2-7; 8 bases match TRBD1. The CDR3 runs 15 residues. After removal of 4 bases from V and 0 bases from J, the junction contained 6 bases not matched to a gene. Per germline, CDR1 SGHKS and CDR2 YYEKEE (reference sequence). This chain's CDR3 is CASSQGQATSYEQYF. Here the CDR3 DNA reads TGTGCCAGCAGCCAGGGACAGGCCACCTCCTACGAGCAGTACTTC.

The J gene is TRBJ1-2, the V gene TRBV29-1; 7 nucleotides line up with TRBD1. The junction had 8 bases not matched to a gene; V was cut back by 4 bases and J by 6 bases. The CDR3 has 13 amino acids. Germline CDR1 reads SQVTM; CDR2 reads ANQGSEA. CDR3 coding DNA: TGCAGCGTTGTCAGCACAGGGGATGATGGCTACACCTTC. Translating it yields CSVVSTGDDGYTF.

The V gene is TRBV3-1 (or the pseudogene TRBV3-2), the J gene TRBJ1-3; D is unclear. The germline V gene encodes CDR1 LGHDT and CDR2 YNNKEL (reference sequence). The length of the CDR3 is 14 residues. Trimming pared 0 bases from V and 0 bases from J, leaving 3 bases between. CDR3 DNA: TGTGCCAGCAGCCAAGACAGCTCTGGAAACACCATATATTTT. It yields the protein CASSQDSSGNTIYF.

This clone was seen once. This chain joins TRBV5-5 and TRBJ1-1, with a tentative D call TRBD1 (5 bases). V was shortened by 3 bases and J by 7 bases, with 13 bases between the two germline ends. Germline CDR1 and CDR2: SGHKS and YYEKEE (reference sequence). The CDR3 contains 13 residues. CDR3 region: CASSSWTGLEAFF. CDR3 coding DNA: TGTGCCAGCAGCTCCTGGACGGGACTTGAAGCTTTCTTT.

The chain recombines TRBV19 with TRBJ2-1, with D possibly TRBD2 on 6 matching bases. Per germline, CDR1 LNHDA and CDR2 SQIVND (reference sequence). V was pared by 4 bases and J by 7 bases, with 11 bases between. The CDR3 loop spans 13 amino acids. CDR3 residues: CASSSGIMNEQFF. Here the CDR3 DNA reads TGTGCCAGTAGTAGCGGGATCATGAATGAGCAGTTCTTC.

The V call is TRBV30, the J call TRBJ1-2; D is uncertain. Germline V gene data show CDR1 as GTSNPN and CDR2 as SVGIG (reference sequence). The CDR3 consists of 13 residues. Between the trimmed V and J ends, which lost 1 base and 3 bases, there was a span of 9 bases. The DNA of the CDR3 is TGTGCCTGGAGTGGGCGGGTTGACTATGGCTACACCTTC. Its protein product is CAWSGRVDYGYTF.

This clone occurred a few times. This chain connects TRBV18 to TRBJ1-2; D might be TRBD1 (5 bases). V lost 6 bases and J 2 bases, leaving 10 bases between the germline ends. CDR3 length equals 13 residues. The V gene's germline CDR1 is KGHSH and CDR2 LQKENI. The CDR3 is CASSPGGNYGYTF. The DNA for the CDR3 is TGTGCCAGCTCCCCGGGGGGGAACTATGGCTACACCTTC.

This chain connects TRBV2 to TRBJ1-2, with D maybe TRBD1 (5 bases). Trimming stripped 6 bases from V and 7 bases from J, with 12 bases between. Germline V gene lookup returns CDR1 SNHLY and CDR2 FYNNEI. CDR3 length: 12 residues. The CDR3: CASRDNNAGYTF. The CDR3 DNA sequence: TGTGCCAGCAGGGACAACAACGCTGGCTACACCTTC.

The sample holds one count of this clone. The rearrangement joins TRBV2 to TRBJ1-6, with 8 bases aligning to TRBD1. This CDR3 region has 15 residues. V lost 5 bases, J lost 11 bases, and 11 bases stayed unmatched. Germline lookup yields CDR1 SNHLY and CDR2 FYNNEI. CDR3 loop: CASSRGQVLGTPLHF. CDR3 in DNA: TGTGCCAGCAGTAGGGGACAGGTTTTAGGGACACCCCTCCACTTT.

In its sample, this clone was seen a few times. V and J are TRBV4-3 and TRBJ1-6; D perhaps matches TRBD1 (5 bases). V lost 0 bases, J lost 11 bases, and 14 bases lay in between. The germline V gene encodes CDR1 LGHNA and CDR2 YSLEER. The CDR3 is 15 amino acids. Here the CDR3 DNA reads TGCGCCAGCAGCCAAGATCTTATGGCAGGGACACCCCTCCACTTT. This codes for CASSQDLMAGTPLHF.

This clone was found a few times. Other DNA sequences in this specimen translate into the identical CDR3. This rearrangement joins TRBV30 to TRBJ1-2; D possibly corresponds to TRBD1 (6 bases). V shed 4 bases and J shed 4 bases, with 13 bases lying between them. Germline loops: CDR1 GTSNPN, CDR2 SVGIG (reference sequence). The CDR3 has 13 residues. CDR3 in amino acids: CAWNRDRPYGYTF. As DNA, the CDR3 is TGTGCCTGGAACAGGGACCGACCCTATGGCTACACCTTC.

The CDR3 is CASSYIPGDYNEQFF. The CDR3 DNA follows: TGTGCCAGCAGTTATATCCCGGGAGATTACAATGAGCAGTTCTTC. V gene TRBV27 combines with J gene TRBJ2-1, with TRBD2 as a possible D gene (6 bases). The V end lost 4 bases, the J end lost 4 bases, and 14 bases lay between the germline ends. Per the germline V gene, CDR1 is MNHEY and CDR2 is SMNVEV (reference sequence). The CDR3 sequence is 15 residues long.

This clone was seen more than once but under ten times. The rearrangement uses TRBV19 and TRBJ1-6; D remains ambiguous. The CDR3 has 13 residues. Trimming took 3 bases from V and 10 from J, leaving 10 bases between them. Germline assignment: CDR1 LNHDA and CDR2 SQIVND (reference sequence). The CDR3 region has the DNA TGTGCCAGTAGTATCTCGGGGTTCTCACCCCTCCACTTT. Translating it yields CASSISGFSPLHF.

The chain has TRBV7-2 and TRBJ1-6; TRBD1 is a possible D gene (6 bases). The CDR3 sequence is 15 residues long. V was shortened by 5 bases and J by 7 bases, with 15 bases between the two germline ends. Germline V lookup: CDR1 SGHTA, CDR2 FQGNSA. Written as DNA, the CDR3 is TGTGCCAGCAGCCTGAACAGGGTAGGGAATTCACCCCTCCACTTT. Residues: CASSLNRVGNSPLHF.

Concerning this clone itself: The junction departs from germline at one end; a sequencing error may be responsible. The rearrangement uses TRBV27 and TRBJ1-2; D possibly corresponds to TRBD1 (6 bases). This CDR3 comprises 12 residues. Germline V CDR1 and CDR2: MNHEY, SMNVEV (reference sequence). CDR3: CASSSSLQGLAF. CDR3 sequence (DNA): TGTGCCAGCAGTTCATCCCTACAGGGTTTGGCCTTC.